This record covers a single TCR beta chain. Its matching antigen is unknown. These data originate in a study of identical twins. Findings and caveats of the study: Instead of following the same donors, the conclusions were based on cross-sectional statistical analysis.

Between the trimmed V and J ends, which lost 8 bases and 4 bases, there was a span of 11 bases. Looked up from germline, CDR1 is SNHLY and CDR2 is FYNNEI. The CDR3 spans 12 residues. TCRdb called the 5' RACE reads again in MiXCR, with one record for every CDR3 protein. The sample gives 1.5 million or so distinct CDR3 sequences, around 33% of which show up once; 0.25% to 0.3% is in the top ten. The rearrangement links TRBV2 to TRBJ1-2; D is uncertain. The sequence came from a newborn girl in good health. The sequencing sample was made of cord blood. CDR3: CASSATPYGYTF. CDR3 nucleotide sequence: TGTGCCAGCTCTGCGACCCCCTATGGCTACACCTTC.